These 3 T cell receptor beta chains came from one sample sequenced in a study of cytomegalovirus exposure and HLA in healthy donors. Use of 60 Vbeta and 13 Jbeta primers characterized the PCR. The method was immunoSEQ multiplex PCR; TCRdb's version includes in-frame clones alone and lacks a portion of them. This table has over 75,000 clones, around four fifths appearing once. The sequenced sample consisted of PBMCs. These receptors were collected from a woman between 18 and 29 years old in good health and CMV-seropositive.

CDR3 DNA sequence: TGTGCCAGCAGCTTATTTGAGCGGGGGGAGACCCAGTACTTC. Translated, it gives CASSLFERGETQYF. The chain employs TRBV13 and TRBJ2-5; 8 nucleotides agree with TRBD2. From germline, CDR1 is PRHDT and CDR2 FYEKMQ (reference sequence). This CDR3 region has 14 residues. With 2 bases clipped from V and 5 bases from J, the junction kept 4 bases outside the gene matches.

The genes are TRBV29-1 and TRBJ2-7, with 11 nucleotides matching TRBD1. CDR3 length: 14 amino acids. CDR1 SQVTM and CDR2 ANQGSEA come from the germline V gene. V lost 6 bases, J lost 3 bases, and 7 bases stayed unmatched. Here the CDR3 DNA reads TGCAGCGTGGGGGCCGGGACAGGGGGCTACGAGCAGTACTTC. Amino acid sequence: CSVGAGTGGYEQYF.

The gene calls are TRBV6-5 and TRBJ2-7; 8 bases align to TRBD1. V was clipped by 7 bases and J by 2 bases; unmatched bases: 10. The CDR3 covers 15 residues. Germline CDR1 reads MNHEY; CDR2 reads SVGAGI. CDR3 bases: TGTGCCAGCACACAATCCGGGACAGGTCCCTACGAGCAGTACTTC. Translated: CASTQSGTGPYEQYF.